This TCR beta chain was retrieved from a study of cytomegalovirus exposure and HLA in healthy donors. Points on this clone: Its antigen is not identified.

The PCR was carried out with 60 Vbeta primers and 13 Jbeta primers. This table comes from immunoSEQ multiplex PCR, and its TCRdb copy is limited to in-frame clones, with some not included. The sample includes tens of thousands of clones, roughly 87% seen only once; the top ten take about 8%. General observations from the study: When analyzed later, the rates of TCR association showed variation by HLA locus, with DRB1 the most and HLA-C the fewest.

Trimming removed 1 base from V and 2 bases from J, with 6 bases in between. From germline, CDR1 is SGHAT and CDR2 FQNNGV. This CDR3 comprises 13 residues. V and J are TRBV11-2 and TRBJ2-7; D not resolved. The sequence derives from a woman aged 40 to 55 in good health and CMV-seropositive. Sample: PBMCs. As DNA, the CDR3 is TGTGCCAGCAGCTTAGGGTACACCTACGAGCAGTACTTC. Residues: CASSLGYTYEQYF.